This is a list of T cell receptor beta chains from one sample in a study of early T cells in non-severe SARS-CoV-2 infection. MiXCR, run by TCRdb on the 5' RACE reads, gives a single entry per CDR3 protein. Of tens of thousands of distinct CDR3 sequences in the sample, around 6% were seen once. The source material was whole blood. The receptors were gathered from an adult who was a healthcare worker with PCR-confirmed SARS-CoV-2 infection or an uninfected control (not recorded which). The CDR3 runs from the conserved cysteine through the conserved F or W. D genes are given only for firm matches. Clone sizes are given selectively: once, few, many, or a class where the clone is expanded.

TRBV7-2	medium-sized	TRBJ1-5	TRBD1	TGTGCCAGCAGCCCCGAGGGACAGCGGCCTAATAGCAATCAGCCCCAGCATTTT	CASSPEGQRPNSNQPQHF
TRBV14	many	TRBJ1-1	-	TGTGCCAGCAGCCCCACCCGGAGGGTAAACACTGAAGCTTTCTTT	CASSPTRRVNTEAFF
TRBV6-5	many	TRBJ2-7	TRBD1	TGTGCCAGCAGTTACGCGGAGTCCGGGACAGGGATCCAGTACTTC	CASSYAESGTGIQYF
TRBV29-1	-	TRBJ2-3	TRBD2	TGCAGCGTTGTGCCTAGCGGGGGGGAGACAGATACGCAGTATTTT	CSVVPSGGETDTQYF
TRBV20-1	many	TRBJ2-7	-	TGCAGTGCCTTCTGGAGGGACGGCAGCTACGAGCAGTACTTC	CSAFWRDGSYEQYF
TRBV7-9	-	TRBJ1-2	-	TGTGCCAGCAGCTTAGTCGGACTGGATGGCTACACCTTC	CASSLVGLDGYTF
TRBV27	many	TRBJ2-7	TRBD1	TGTGCCAGCAGGACGACAGGGCATTACGAGCAGTACTTC	CASRTTGHYEQYF
TRBV18	few	TRBJ1-5	TRBD1	TGTGCCAGCTCAACTGGGGCCCAGGGGGTCAATCAGCCCCAGCATTTT	CASSTGAQGVNQPQHF
TRBV27	many	TRBJ2-2	-	TGTGCCAGCAGTTTTAAACCCCTTGTCGGGGAGCTGTTTTTT	CASSFKPLVGELFF
TRBV14	-	TRBJ1-6	-	TGTGCCAGCAGCCAAGCTAACAGAGGATCACCCCTCCACTTT	CASSQANRGSPLHF